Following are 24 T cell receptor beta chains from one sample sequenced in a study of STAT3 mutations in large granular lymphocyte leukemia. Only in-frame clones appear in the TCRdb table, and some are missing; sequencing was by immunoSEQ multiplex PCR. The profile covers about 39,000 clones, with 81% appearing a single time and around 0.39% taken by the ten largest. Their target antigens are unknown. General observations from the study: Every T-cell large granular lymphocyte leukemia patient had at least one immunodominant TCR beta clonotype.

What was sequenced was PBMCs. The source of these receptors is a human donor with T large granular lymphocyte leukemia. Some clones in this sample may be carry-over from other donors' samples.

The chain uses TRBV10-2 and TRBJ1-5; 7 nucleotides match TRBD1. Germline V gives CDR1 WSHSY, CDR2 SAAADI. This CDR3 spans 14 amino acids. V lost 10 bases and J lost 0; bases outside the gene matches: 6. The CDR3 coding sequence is TGCGCCATCGGGACAGAGTATAGCAATCAGCCCCAGCATTTT. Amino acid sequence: CAIGTEYSNQPQHF.

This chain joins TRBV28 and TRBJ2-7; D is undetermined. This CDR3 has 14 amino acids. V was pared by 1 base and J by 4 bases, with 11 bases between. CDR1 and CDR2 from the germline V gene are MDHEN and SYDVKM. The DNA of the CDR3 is TGTGCCAGCAGTTTATCAATACAAGGTTACGAGCAGTACGTC. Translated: CASSLSIQGYEQYV.

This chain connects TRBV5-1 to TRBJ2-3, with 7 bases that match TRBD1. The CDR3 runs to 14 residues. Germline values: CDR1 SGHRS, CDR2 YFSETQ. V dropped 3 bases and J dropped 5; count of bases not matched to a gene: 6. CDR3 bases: TGCGCCAGCAGCTATAACAGGGGTGGAGATACGCAGTATTTT. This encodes CASSYNRGGDTQYF.

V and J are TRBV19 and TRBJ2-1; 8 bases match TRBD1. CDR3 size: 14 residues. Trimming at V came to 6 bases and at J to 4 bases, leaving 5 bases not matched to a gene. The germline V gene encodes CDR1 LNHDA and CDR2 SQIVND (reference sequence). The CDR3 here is CASRAGTGYNEQFF. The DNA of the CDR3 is TGTGCCAGTAGAGCCGGGACAGGTTACAATGAGCAGTTCTTC.

This CDR3 is CASSILNRPDTQYF. Here the CDR3 DNA reads TGTGCCAGTAGTATTCTTAACAGGCCAGATACGCAGTATTTT. V gene TRBV19 combines with J gene TRBJ2-3; perhaps TRBD1 as D (5 bases). CDR3 size: 14 residues. The germline V gene encodes CDR1 LNHDA and CDR2 SQIVND (reference sequence). V lost 3 bases to trimming and J lost 4 bases, with 11 bases between them.

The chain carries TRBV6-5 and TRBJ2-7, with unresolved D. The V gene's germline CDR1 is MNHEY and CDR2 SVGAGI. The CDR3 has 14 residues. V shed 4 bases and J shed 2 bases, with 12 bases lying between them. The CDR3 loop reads CASSSASVPYEQYV. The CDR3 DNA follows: TGTGCCAGCAGTTCTGCGTCGGTCCCCTACGAGCAGTACGTC.

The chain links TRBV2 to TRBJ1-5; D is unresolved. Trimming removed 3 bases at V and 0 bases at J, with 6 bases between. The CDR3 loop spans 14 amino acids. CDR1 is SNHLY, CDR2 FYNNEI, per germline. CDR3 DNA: TGTGCCAGCAGTGATCGAGGTAGCAATCAGCCCCAGCATTTT. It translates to CASSDRGSNQPQHF.

The chain's CDR3 is CASSPLRGTLGETQYF. The CDR3 DNA follows: TGTGCCAGCTCACCACTCCGGGGGACGCTCGGGGAGACCCAGTACTTC. The chain couples TRBV18 to TRBJ2-5, with D perhaps TRBD2 (6 bases). Germline V gives CDR1 KGHSH, CDR2 LQKENI. V was pared by 1 base and J by 5 bases, with 17 bases between. The CDR3 is 16 amino acids.

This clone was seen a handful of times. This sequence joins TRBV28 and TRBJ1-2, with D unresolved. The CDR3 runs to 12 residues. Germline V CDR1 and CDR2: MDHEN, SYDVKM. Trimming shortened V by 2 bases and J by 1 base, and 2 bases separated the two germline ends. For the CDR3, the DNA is TGTGCCAGCAGTTTACGTAACTATGGCTACACCTTC. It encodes CASSLRNYGYTF.

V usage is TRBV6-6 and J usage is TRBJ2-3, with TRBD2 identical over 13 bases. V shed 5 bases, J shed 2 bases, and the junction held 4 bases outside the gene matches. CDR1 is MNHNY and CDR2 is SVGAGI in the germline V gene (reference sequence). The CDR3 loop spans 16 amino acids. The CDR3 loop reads CASSRGTSGATDTQYF. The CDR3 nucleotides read TGTGCCAGCAGTCGCGGGACTAGCGGGGCCACAGATACGCAGTATTTT.

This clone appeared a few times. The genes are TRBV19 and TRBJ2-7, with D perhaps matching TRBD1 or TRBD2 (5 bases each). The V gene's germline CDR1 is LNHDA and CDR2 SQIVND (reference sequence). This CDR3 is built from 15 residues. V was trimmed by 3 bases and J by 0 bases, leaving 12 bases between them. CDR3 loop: CASSIGTDSSYEQYF. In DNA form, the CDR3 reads TGTGCCAGTAGTATTGGGACGGATAGCTCCTACGAGCAGTACTTC.

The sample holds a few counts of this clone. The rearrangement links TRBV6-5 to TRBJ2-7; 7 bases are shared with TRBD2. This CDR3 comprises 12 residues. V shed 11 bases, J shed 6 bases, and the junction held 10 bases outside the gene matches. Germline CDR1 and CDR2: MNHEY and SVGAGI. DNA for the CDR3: TGTGCCTGCGCATCGGGAGGCCTCGAGCAGTACTTC. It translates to CACASGGLEQYF.

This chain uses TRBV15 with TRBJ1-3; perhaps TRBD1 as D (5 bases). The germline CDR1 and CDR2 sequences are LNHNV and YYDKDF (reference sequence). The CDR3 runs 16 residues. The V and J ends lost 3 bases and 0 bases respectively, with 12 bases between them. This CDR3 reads CATSREGLTSGNTIYF. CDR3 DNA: TGTGCCACCAGCAGGGAGGGACTAACCTCTGGAAACACCATATATTTT.

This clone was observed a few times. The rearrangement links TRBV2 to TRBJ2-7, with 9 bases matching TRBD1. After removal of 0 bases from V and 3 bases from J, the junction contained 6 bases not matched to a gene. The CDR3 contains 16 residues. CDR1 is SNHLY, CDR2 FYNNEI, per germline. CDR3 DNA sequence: TGTGCCAGCAGTGAAGCTGTCGGGACAGGGCGCTACGAGCAGTACTTC. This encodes CASSEAVGTGRYEQYF. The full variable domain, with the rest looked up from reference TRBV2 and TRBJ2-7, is EPEVTQTPSHQVTQMGQEVILRCVPISNHLYFYWYRQILGQKVEFLVSFYNNEISEKSEIFDDQFSVERPDGSNFTLKIRSTKLEDSAMYFCASSEAVGTGRYEQYFGPGTRLTVT.

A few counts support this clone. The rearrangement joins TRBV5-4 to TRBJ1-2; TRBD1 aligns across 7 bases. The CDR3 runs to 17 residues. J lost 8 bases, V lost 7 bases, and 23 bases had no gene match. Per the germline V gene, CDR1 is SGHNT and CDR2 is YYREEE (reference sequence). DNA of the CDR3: TGTGCCAGCTTCCCGGGACAGTGGGACGGGTTATTCAGGGGCTACACCTTC. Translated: CASFPGQWDGLFRGYTF.

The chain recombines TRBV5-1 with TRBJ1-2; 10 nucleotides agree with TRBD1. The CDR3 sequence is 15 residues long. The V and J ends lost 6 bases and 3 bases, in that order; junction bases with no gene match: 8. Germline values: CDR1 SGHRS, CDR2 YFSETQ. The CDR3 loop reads CASTPGQGTYYGYTF. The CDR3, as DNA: TGCGCCAGCACCCCGGGACAGGGGACGTACTATGGCTACACCTTC.

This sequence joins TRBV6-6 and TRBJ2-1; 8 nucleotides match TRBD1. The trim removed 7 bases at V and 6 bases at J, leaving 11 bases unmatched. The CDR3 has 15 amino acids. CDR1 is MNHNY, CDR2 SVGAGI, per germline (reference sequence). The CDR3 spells CASTRGQVGVNEQFF. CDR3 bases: TGTGCCAGCACGAGGGGACAGGTCGGGGTCAATGAGCAGTTCTTC.

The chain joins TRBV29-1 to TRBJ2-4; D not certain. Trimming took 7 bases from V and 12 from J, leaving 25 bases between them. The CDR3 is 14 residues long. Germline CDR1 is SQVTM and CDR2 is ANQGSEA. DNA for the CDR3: TGCAGCGCCAATACCGCCTGGCCTGACTCGCCTCAGTACTTC. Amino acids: CSANTAWPDSPQYF. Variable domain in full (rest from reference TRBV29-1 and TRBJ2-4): SAVISQKPSRDICQRGTSLTIQCQVDSQVTMMFWYRQQPGQSLTLIATANQGSEATYESGFVIDKFPISRPNLTFSTLTVSNMSPEDSSIYLCSANTAWPDSPQYFGAGTRLSVL.

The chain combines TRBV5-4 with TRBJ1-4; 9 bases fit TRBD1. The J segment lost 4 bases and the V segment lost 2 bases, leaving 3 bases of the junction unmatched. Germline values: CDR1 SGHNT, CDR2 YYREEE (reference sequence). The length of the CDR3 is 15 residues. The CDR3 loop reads CASSFWGQGNEKLFF. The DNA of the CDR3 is TGTGCCAGCAGCTTTTGGGGACAGGGTAATGAAAAACTGTTTTTT.

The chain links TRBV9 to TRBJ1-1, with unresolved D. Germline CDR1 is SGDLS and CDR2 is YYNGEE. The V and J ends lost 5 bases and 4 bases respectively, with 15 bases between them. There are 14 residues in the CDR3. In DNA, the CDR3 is TGTGCCAGCAGTGGCGCGGGCAGCCGCACTGAAGCTTTCTTT. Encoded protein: CASSGAGSRTEAFF. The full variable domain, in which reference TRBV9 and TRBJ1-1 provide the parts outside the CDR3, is DSGVTQTPKHLITATGQRVTLRCSPRSGDLSVYWYQQSLDQGLQFLIQYYNGEERAKGNILERFSAQQFPDLHSELNLSSLELGDSALYFCASSGAGSRTEAFFGQGTRLTVV.

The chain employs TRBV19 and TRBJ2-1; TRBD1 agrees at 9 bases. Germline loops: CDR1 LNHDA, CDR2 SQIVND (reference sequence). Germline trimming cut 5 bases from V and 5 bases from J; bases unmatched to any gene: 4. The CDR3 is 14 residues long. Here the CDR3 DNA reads TGTGCCAGTAGTGGGGGACAGGGCGACAATGAGCAGTTCTTC. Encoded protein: CASSGGQGDNEQFF.

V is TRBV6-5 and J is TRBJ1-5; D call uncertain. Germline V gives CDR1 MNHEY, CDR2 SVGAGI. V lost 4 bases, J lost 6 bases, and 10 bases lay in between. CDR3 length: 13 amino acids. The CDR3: CASSSQRSQPQHF. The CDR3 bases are TGTGCCAGCAGTTCGCAGAGGAGTCAGCCCCAGCATTTT.

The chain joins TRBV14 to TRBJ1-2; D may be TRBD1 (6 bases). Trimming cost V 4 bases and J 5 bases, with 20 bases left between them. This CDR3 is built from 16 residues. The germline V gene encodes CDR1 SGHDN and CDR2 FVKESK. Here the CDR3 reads CASSPQGGGVRYGYTF. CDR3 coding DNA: TGTGCCAGCAGCCCCCAAGGTGGGGGCGTCCGGTATGGCTACACCTTC. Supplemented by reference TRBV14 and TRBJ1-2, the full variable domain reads EAGVTQFPSHSVIEKGQTVTLRCDPISGHDNLYWYRRVMGKEIKFLLHFVKESKQDESGMPNNRFLAERTGGTYSTLKVQPAELEDSGVYFCASSPQGGGVRYGYTFGSGTRLTVV.

DNA for the CDR3: TGTGCCAGCAGCTCGGGAACCTACTACGAGCAGTACTTC. It encodes CASSSGTYYEQYF. The V and J genes are TRBV5-6 and TRBJ2-7, with D perhaps matching TRBD2 (5 bases). Germline values: CDR1 SGHDT, CDR2 YYEEEE. The CDR3 loop spans 13 amino acids. Deletions cut 3 bases from V and 3 bases from J, with 10 bases between.